The source of this TCR beta chain is a study of PD-1 blockade in classical Hodgkin lymphoma. All the patients suffered relapse after autologous stem cell transplantation, and brentuximab vedotin exposure differed. Trimming pared 1 base from V and 3 bases from J, leaving 11 bases between. The V gene's germline CDR1 is SGHNT and CDR2 YYREEE (reference sequence). The CDR3 is made up of 14 amino acids. General study results and limits: Newly diagnosed patients were reported to start with lower TCR diversity than healthy donors.

In regard to this clone: The antigen is undetermined.

Some clones are missing from TCRdb's copy, which holds only in-frame ones; the method was immunoSEQ multiplex PCR. The sample holds 1,500 to 2,500 clones, roughly 76% seen once. This TCR was recovered from a human donor with classical Hodgkin lymphoma. The rearrangement joins TRBV5-4 to TRBJ2-7, with D tentatively TRBD2 (6 bases). This specimen consisted of peripheral blood mononuclear cells (PBMCs), obtained at baseline. CDR3 in DNA: TGTGCCAGCAGCTTGTTGGACTATGGCTACGAGCAGTACTTC. Its protein is CASSLLDYGYEQYF.